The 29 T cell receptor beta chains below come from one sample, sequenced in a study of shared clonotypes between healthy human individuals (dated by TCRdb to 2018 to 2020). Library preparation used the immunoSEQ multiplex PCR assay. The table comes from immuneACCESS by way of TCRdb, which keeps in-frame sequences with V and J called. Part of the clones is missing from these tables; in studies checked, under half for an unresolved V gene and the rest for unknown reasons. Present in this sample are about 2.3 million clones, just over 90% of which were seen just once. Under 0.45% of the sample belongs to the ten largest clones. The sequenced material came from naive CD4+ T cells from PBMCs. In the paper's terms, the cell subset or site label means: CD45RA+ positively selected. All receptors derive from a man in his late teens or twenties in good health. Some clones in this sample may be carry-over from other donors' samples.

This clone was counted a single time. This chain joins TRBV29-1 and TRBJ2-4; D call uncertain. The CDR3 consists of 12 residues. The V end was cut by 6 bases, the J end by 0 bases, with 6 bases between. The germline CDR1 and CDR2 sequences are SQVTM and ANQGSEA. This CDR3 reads CSVDLAKNIQYF. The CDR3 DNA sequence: TGCAGCGTCGATCTAGCCAAAAACATTCAGTACTTC.

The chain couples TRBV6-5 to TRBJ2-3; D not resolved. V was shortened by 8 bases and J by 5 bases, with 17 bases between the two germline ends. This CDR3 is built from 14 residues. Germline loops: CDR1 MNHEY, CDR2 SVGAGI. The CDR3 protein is CASQPGPLVDTQYF. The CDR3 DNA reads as TGTGCCAGCCAACCGGGCCCCCTGGTAGATACGCAGTATTTT.

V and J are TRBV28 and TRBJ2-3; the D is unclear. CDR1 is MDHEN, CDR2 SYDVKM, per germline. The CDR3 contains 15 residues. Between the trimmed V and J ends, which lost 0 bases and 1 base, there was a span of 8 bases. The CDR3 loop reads CASSLWGTGTDTQYF. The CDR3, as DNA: TGTGCCAGCAGTTTATGGGGAACGGGCACAGATACGCAGTATTTT.

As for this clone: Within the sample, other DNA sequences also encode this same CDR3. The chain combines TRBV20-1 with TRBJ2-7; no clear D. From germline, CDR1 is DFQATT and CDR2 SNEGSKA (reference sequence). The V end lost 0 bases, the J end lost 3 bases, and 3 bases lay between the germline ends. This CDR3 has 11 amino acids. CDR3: CSARENYEQYF. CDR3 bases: TGCAGTGCTAGAGAAAACTACGAGCAGTACTTC.

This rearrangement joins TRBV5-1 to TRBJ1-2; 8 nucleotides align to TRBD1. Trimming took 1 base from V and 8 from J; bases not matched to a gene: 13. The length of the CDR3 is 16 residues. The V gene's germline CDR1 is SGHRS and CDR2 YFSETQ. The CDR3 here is CASSLTPPGGAGGYTF. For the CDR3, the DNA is TGCGCCAGCAGCTTGACCCCCCCAGGGGGCGCAGGGGGCTACACCTTC.

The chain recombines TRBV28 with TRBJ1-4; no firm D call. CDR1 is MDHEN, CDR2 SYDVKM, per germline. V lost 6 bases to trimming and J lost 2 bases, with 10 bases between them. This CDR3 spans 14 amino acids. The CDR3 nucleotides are TGTGCCAGCAGCCGACTGGGGACTAATGAAAAACTGTTTTTT. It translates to CASSRLGTNEKLFF.

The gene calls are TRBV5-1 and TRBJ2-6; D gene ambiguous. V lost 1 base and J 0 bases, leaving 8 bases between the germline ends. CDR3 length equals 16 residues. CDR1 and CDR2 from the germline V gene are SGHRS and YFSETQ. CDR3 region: CASSLSQVSGANVLTF. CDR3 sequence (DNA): TGCGCCAGCAGCTTGTCCCAGGTCTCTGGGGCCAACGTCCTGACTTTC.

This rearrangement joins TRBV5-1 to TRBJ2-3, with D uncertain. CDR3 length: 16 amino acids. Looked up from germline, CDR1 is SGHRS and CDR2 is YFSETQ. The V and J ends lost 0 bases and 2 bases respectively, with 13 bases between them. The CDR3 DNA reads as TGCGCCAGCAGCTTGGCCAGGCAAGTAAACACAGATACGCAGTATTTT. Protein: CASSLARQVNTDTQYF.

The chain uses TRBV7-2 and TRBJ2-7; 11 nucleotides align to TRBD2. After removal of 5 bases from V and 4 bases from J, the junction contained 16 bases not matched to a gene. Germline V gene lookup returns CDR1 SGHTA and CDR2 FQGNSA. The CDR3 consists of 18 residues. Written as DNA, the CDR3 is TGTGCCAGCAGCAAAACTCGAGGCCCGGGACTAGCGGATTACGAGCAGTACTTC. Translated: CASSKTRGPGLADYEQYF.

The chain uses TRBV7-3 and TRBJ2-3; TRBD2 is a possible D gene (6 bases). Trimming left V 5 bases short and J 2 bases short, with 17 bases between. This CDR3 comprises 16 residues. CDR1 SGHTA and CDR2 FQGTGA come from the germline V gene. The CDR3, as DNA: TGTGCCAGCAGCGCCTCGGGCGGGACGACCACAGATACGCAGTATTTT. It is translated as CASSASGGTTTDTQYF.

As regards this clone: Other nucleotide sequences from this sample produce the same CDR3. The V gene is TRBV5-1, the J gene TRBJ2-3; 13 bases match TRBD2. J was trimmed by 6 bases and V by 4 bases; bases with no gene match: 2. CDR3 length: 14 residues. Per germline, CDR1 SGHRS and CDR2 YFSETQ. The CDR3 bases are TGCGCCAGCAGCCCGGGACTAGCGGGGGATACGCAGTATTTT. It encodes CASSPGLAGDTQYF.

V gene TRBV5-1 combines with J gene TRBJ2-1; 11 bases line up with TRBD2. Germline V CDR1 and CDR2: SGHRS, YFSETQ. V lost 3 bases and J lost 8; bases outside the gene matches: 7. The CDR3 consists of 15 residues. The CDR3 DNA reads TGCGCCAGCAGCTCTACTAGCGGGAGAGGATATGAGCAGTTCTTC. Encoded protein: CASSSTSGRGYEQFF.

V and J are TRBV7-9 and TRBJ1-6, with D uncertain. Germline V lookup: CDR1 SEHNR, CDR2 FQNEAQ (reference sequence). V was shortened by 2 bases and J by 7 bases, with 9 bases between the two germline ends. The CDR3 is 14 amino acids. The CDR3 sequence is CASSLRGENSPLHF. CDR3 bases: TGTGCCAGCAGCTTACGGGGAGAAAATTCACCCCTCCACTTT.

The CDR3 region has the DNA TGTGCCAGCAGCTCCATGCGACCAGTCAGGGAATTGCACACTGAAGCTTTCTTT. It specifies CASSSMRPVRELHTEAFF. The chain links TRBV7-9 to TRBJ1-1; a weak D match, TRBD1 (5 bases). CDR3 size: 18 residues. V was pared by 4 bases and J by 3 bases, with 24 bases between. CDR1 SEHNR and CDR2 FQNEAQ come from the germline V gene (reference sequence).

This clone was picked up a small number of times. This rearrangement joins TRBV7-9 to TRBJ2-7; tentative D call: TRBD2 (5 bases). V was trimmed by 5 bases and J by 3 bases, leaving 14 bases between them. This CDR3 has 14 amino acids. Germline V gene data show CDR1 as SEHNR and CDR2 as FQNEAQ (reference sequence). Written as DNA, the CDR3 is TGTGCCAGCAGCCTCTCCGGGATGGACTACGAGCAGTACTTC. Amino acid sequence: CASSLSGMDYEQYF.

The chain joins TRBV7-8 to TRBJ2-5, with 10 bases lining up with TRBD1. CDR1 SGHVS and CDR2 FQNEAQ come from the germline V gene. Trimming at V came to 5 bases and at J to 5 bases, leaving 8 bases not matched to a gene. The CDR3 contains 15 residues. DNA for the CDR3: TGTGCCAGCAGCACATTTTTGGGACAGGGGGAGACCCAGTACTTC. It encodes CASSTFLGQGETQYF.

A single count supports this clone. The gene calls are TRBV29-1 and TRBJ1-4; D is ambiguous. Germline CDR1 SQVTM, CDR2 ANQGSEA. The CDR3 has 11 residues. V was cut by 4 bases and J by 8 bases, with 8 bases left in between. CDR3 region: CSVGSREKLFF. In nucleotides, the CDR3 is TGCAGCGTTGGGTCCCGGGAAAAACTGTTTTTT.

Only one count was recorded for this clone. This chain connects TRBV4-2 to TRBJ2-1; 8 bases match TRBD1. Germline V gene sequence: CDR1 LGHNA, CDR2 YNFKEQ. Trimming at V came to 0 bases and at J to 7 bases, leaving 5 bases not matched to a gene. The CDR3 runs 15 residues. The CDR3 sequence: CASSQDSDRENEQFF. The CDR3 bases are TGTGCCAGCAGCCAAGATTCGGACAGGGAAAATGAGCAGTTCTTC.

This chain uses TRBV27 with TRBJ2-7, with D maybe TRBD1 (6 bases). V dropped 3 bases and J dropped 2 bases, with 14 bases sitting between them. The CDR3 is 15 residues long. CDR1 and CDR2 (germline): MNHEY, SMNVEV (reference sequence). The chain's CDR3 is CASSLQGSPPYEQYF. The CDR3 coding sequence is TGTGCCAGCAGTTTGCAGGGGAGCCCCCCCTACGAGCAGTACTTC.

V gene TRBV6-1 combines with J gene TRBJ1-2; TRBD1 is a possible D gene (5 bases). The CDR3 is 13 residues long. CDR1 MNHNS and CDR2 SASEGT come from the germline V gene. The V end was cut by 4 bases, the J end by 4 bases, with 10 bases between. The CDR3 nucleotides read TGTGCCAGCAGTGTCCTTCAGGGCTATGGCTACACCTTC. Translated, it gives CASSVLQGYGYTF.

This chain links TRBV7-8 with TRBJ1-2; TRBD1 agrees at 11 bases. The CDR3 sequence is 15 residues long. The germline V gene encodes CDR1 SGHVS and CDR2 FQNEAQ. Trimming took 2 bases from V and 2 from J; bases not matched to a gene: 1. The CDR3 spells CASSLWTGGNYGYTF. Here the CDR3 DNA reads TGTGCCAGCAGCTTATGGACAGGGGGCAACTATGGCTACACCTTC.

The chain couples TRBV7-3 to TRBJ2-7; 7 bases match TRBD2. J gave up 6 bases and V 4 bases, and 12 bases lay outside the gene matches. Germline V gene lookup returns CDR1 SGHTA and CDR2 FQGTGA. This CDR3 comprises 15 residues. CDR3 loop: CASSSGAGTTAEQYF. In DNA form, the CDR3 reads TGTGCCAGCAGCTCGGGAGCCGGGACTACCGCCGAGCAGTACTTC.

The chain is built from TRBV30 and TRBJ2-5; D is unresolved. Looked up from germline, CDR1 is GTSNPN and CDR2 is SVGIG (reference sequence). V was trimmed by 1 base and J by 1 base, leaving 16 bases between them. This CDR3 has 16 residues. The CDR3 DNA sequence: TGTGCCTGGAGTGCCTTATTCGTAAGGTCCCAAGAGACCCAGTACTTC. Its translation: CAWSALFVRSQETQYF.

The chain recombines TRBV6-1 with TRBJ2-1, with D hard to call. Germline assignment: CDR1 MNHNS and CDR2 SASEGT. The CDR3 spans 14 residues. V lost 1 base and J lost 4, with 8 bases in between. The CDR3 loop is CASSEGLLYNEQFF. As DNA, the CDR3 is TGTGCCAGCAGTGAAGGGTTGTTATACAATGAGCAGTTCTTC.

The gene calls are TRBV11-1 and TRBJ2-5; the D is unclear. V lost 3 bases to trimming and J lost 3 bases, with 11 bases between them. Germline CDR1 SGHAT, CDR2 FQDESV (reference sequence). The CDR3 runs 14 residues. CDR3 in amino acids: CASSFVSWEETQYF. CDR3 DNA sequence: TGTGCCAGCAGCTTCGTCAGTTGGGAAGAGACCCAGTACTTC.

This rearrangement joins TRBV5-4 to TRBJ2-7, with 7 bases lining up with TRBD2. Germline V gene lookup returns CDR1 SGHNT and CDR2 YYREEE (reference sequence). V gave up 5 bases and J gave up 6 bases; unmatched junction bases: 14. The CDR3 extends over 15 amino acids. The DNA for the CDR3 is TGTGCCAGCAGGTCCCCCGGGACTACCCGAGGCGAGCAGTACTTC. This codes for CASRSPGTTRGEQYF.

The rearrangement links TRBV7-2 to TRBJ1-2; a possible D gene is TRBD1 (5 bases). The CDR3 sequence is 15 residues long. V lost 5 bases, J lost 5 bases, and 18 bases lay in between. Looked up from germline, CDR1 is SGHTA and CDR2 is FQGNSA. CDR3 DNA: TGTGCCAGCAGCGACCGGCGGGGCATCCTTTATGGCTACACCTTC. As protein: CASSDRRGILYGYTF. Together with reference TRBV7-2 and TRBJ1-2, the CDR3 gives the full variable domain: GAGVSQSPSNKVTEKGKDVELRCDPISGHTALYWYRQSLGQGLEFLIYFQGNSAPDKSGLPSDRFSAERTGGSVSTLTIQRTQQEDSAVYLCASSDRRGILYGYTFGSGTRLTVV.

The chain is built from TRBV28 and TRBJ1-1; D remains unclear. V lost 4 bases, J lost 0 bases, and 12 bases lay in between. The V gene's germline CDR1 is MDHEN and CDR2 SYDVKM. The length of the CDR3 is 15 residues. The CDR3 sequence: CASSSAARLNTEAFF. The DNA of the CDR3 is TGTGCCAGCAGTTCCGCAGCCCGCTTGAACACTGAAGCTTTCTTT.

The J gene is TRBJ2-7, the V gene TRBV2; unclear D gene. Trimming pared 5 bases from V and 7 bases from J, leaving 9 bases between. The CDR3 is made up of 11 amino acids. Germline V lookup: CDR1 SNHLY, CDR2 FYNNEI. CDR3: CASSPWEEQYF. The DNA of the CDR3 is TGTGCCAGCAGTCCCTGGGAAGAGCAGTACTTC.